This T cell receptor beta chain was identified during a study of CD4+ T cells in melanoma. The CDR3 spans 16 residues. Trimming pared 0 bases from V and 1 base from J, leaving 12 bases between. Germline assignment: CDR1 LGHNA and CDR2 YSLEER. Findings and limits, study-wide: CD8+ T cell, macrophage and B cell function reportedly correlated with neoantigen-specific CD4+ T cells. Diverse differentiation states were reported for melanoma neoantigen-specific CD4+ T cells.

Concerning this clone itself: Its antigen is not known.

TCRdb's table, derived via immunoSEQ multiplex PCR, lists solely in-frame clones and lacks some. The table has 52,000 or so clones, more than 60% seen once. V is TRBV4-3 and J is TRBJ1-1, with D perhaps matching TRBD1 (6 bases). Sequencing was carried out using tumor tissue. The sequence was obtained from a human donor with melanoma. CDR3 sequence: CASSQDPTGANTEAFF. CDR3 nucleotides: TGCGCCAGCAGCCAAGACCCAACGGGGGCGAACACTGAAGCTTTCTTT.